This TCR beta chain was sequenced in a study of a mutant IDH1 vaccine in newly diagnosed glioma. Time point meaning: week 23, last vaccination. Each dose of the vaccine consisted of 300 ug of mutant IDH1 20-mer peptide, with topical imiquimod. CDR3 size: 13 residues. The V end lost 1 base, the J end lost 9 bases, and 7 bases lay between the germline ends. Germline-derived CDR1 and CDR2 are LGHNT and FRNRAP. This clone has a handful of counts. Its antigen remains unknown. The data were produced by immunoSEQ multiplex PCR, yet TCRdb's version contains in-frame clones alone and is incomplete. The table lists roughly 28,000 clones, around 80% of them singletons, with 8% to 9% in the top ten.

The starting material was PBMCs, obtained from a glioma patient whose treatment included an IDH1 peptide vaccine. The V and J genes are TRBV12-5 and TRBJ1-6, with unresolved D. The TCR originated in a woman aged 18-29 years with glioma. CDR3 sequence reads: CASGLGKGSPLHF. Written as DNA, the CDR3 is TGTGCTAGTGGTTTGGGAAAGGGTTCACCCCTCCACTTT.